This passage covers 22 T cell receptor beta chains from one sample sequenced in a study of Ad26.COV2.S vaccination and SARS-CoV-2 variants. Treatment in this sample: some 20 received Ad26.COV2.S at low or high dose, single or two shots; 5 received placebo; per-sample allocation not given. The samples date from day 63 after the first vaccine or placebo injection. Assay used: immunoSEQ multiplex PCR; TCRdb lists only in-frame clones, some missing. In the table there are some 460,000 clones, approximately 90% of which are singletons. The sequencing used peripheral blood, collected in a trial of Ad26.COV2.S vaccine versus placebo. These receptors came from a person aged 18-65 years who received the Ad26.COV2.S COVID-19 vaccine or a placebo.

This rearrangement joins TRBV12-1 to TRBJ2-3; the D call in the table, TRBD2, was not verified against the DNA. TRBV12-1 is annotated as a pseudogene. The CDR3 is made up of 18 amino acids. The CDR3 nucleotides read TGTGCCAGCAGCTTTAGAGCCTCCGGGGGGACCAAAAATCACACGCAGTATTTT. The encoded protein is CASSFRASGGTKNHTQYF.

The chain combines TRBV9 with TRBJ2-7; D might be TRBD2 (6 bases). In germline, CDR1 is SGDLS, CDR2 YYNGEE. V was shortened by 3 bases and J by 4 bases, with 17 bases between the two germline ends. The CDR3 totals 15 residues. CDR3 protein: CASSARPGLYYEQYF. The CDR3 DNA sequence: TGTGCCAGCAGCGCTAGACCGGGACTCTATTACGAGCAGTACTTC.

This clone was found once. This rearrangement joins TRBV3-1 (or the pseudogene TRBV3-2) to TRBJ1-6; D is unclear. Germline V gene lookup returns CDR1 LGHDT and CDR2 YNNKEL (reference sequence). V lost 4 bases and J 7 bases, leaving 11 bases between the germline ends. The length of the CDR3 is 14 residues. The CDR3, as DNA: TGTGCCAGCAGCCTCACAAGGAGGAATTCACCCCTCCACTTT. Translated, it gives CASSLTRRNSPLHF.

This chain joins TRBV15 and TRBJ2-1; no firm D call. Germline values: CDR1 LNHNV, CDR2 YYDKDF (reference sequence). The CDR3 loop spans 15 amino acids. The germline V and J ends were trimmed by 0 bases and 1 base, with 7 bases remaining between them. The DNA for the CDR3 is TGTGCCACCAGCAGAGATCCCTTTTCCTACAATGAGCAGTTCTTC. It is translated as CATSRDPFSYNEQFF.

The J gene is TRBJ1-4, the V gene TRBV25-1; D is unclear. CDR1 and CDR2 (germline): MGHDK, SYGVNS. V lost 3 bases, J lost 3 bases, and 11 bases lay in between. This CDR3 comprises 15 residues. For the CDR3, the DNA is TGTGCCAGCAGTGAGACAACAGAACCTAATGAAAAACTGTTTTTT. It translates to CASSETTEPNEKLFF.

This clone was observed a few times. The V call is TRBV9, the J call TRBJ2-3; D remains unclear. This CDR3 has 14 residues. Looked up from germline, CDR1 is SGDLS and CDR2 is YYNGEE. Trimming removed 0 bases at V and 2 bases at J, with 7 bases between. The CDR3 DNA sequence: TGTGCCAGCAGCGTAGATATCTCCACAGATACGCAGTATTTT. Its protein product is CASSVDISTDTQYF.

The V call is TRBV29-1, the J call TRBJ2-5; D perhaps matches TRBD1 (6 bases). Trimming removed 7 bases at V and 2 bases at J, with 14 bases between. CDR3 length: 13 amino acids. Germline V CDR1 and CDR2: SQVTM, ANQGSEA. The CDR3 here is CSASWGHQETQYF. CDR3 coding DNA: TGCAGCGCCTCCTGGGGACATCAAGAGACCCAGTACTTC.

The J gene is TRBJ2-3, the V gene TRBV29-1; 12 bases map to TRBD2. V lost 3 bases and J lost 0; bases outside the gene matches: 4. The germline gives CDR1 SQVTM, CDR2 ANQGSEA. The CDR3 length is 16 residues. CDR3 coding DNA: TGCAGCGTTGATCGGACTAGCGGGGTGAGCACAGATACGCAGTATTTT. Its translation: CSVDRTSGVSTDTQYF.

J is TRBJ2-7 and V is TRBV30; the D is unclear. V was cut by 2 bases and J by 6 bases, with 20 bases left in between. CDR3 length: 15 amino acids. Germline CDR1 GTSNPN, CDR2 SVGIG (reference sequence). The CDR3 DNA is TGTGCCTGGAGTTTTTATTTGGGTACCGTCGGCGAGCAGTACTTC. The encoded protein is CAWSFYLGTVGEQYF. Using reference TRBV30 and TRBJ2-7 for the parts outside the CDR3, the full variable domain is SQTIHQWPATLVQPVGSPLSLECTVEGTSNPNLYWYRQAAGRGLQLLFYSVGIGQISSEVPQNLSASRPQDRQFILSSKKLLLSDSGFYLCAWSFYLGTVGEQYFGPGTRLTVT.

V is TRBV24-1 and J is TRBJ1-2; D is uncertain. The CDR3 is made up of 13 amino acids. Trimming took 5 bases from V and 2 from J, leaving 8 bases between them. Germline CDR1 and CDR2: KGHDR and SFDVKD. CDR3 residues: CATSGEGNYGYTF. CDR3 bases: TGTGCCACCAGTGGGGAAGGGAACTATGGCTACACCTTC.

V and J are TRBV5-1 and TRBJ2-1; unclear D gene. The length of the CDR3 is 17 residues. Germline V gives CDR1 SGHRS, CDR2 YFSETQ. V was clipped by 4 bases and J by 5 bases, with 22 bases between them. The CDR3 loop is CASSLGLQGLTHNEQFF. The CDR3 DNA sequence: TGCGCCAGCAGCCTGGGTTTACAAGGCCTAACCCACAATGAGCAGTTCTTC.

V is TRBV9 and J is TRBJ1-2; the match to TRBD1 covers 9 bases. The CDR3 sequence is 16 residues long. The germline V gene has CDR1 SGDLS and CDR2 YYNGEE. After removal of 3 bases from V and 4 bases from J, the junction contained 10 bases not matched to a gene. For the CDR3, the DNA is TGTGCCAGCAGCGGGACAGCGGGACAGGGCTCCTATGGCTACACCTTC. It codes for CASSGTAGQGSYGYTF.

The chain joins TRBV28 to TRBJ1-6, with a tentative D call TRBD1 (5 bases). CDR3 size: 16 residues. Germline lookup yields CDR1 MDHEN and CDR2 SYDVKM. Trimming pared 6 bases from V and 8 bases from J, leaving 20 bases between. The CDR3 protein is CASRSPIRQRDSPLHF. The CDR3, as DNA: TGTGCCAGCAGGTCCCCCATAAGACAGAGAGATTCACCCCTCCACTTT.

The V and J genes are TRBV6-5 and TRBJ1-2; 8 nucleotides match TRBD1. V trimming: 6 bases; J trimming: 4 bases; junction bases outside the gene matches: 7. The CDR3 runs 14 residues. CDR1 MNHEY and CDR2 SVGAGI come from the germline V gene. CDR3: CASRKTGGGYGYTF. The CDR3 DNA reads as TGTGCCAGCAGAAAAACAGGGGGGGGCTATGGCTACACCTTC.

The V and J genes are TRBV4-1 and TRBJ1-6; 9 bases fit TRBD1. From germline, CDR1 is MGHRA and CDR2 YSYEKL. Trimming took 1 base from V and 7 from J; bases not matched to a gene: 8. There are 17 residues in the CDR3. CDR3 protein: CASSQVTAGQGNSPLHF. The CDR3 DNA follows: TGCGCCAGCAGCCAAGTTACTGCGGGACAGGGAAATTCACCCCTCCACTTT.

This clone is a singleton in its sample. V is TRBV5-6 and J is TRBJ1-2; TRBD1 aligns across 9 bases. This CDR3 comprises 13 residues. J gave up 7 bases and V 4 bases, and 5 bases lay outside the gene matches. Germline values: CDR1 SGHDT, CDR2 YYEEEE. For the CDR3, the DNA is TGTGCCAGCAGCAGACAGGGGGAGTTTGGCTACACCTTC. It is translated as CASSRQGEFGYTF.

The V call is TRBV18, the J call TRBJ1-1; 7 nucleotides agree with TRBD1. V shed 6 bases and J 7 bases; nucleotides not matched to a gene: 5. The CDR3 length is 12 residues. The V gene's germline CDR1 is KGHSH and CDR2 LQKENI. The CDR3 DNA follows: TGTGCCAGCTCCCAACAGGGGTATGAAGCTTTCTTT. Translation gives CASSQQGYEAFF.

The rearrangement joins TRBV28 to TRBJ2-7; D possibly uses TRBD1 or TRBD2 (5 bases each). The CDR3 is made up of 13 amino acids. The germline V and J ends were trimmed by 6 bases and 3 bases, with 12 bases remaining between them. Germline V gene data show CDR1 as MDHEN and CDR2 as SYDVKM. CDR3 sequence reads: CASRRGSRYEQYF. As DNA, the CDR3 is TGTGCCAGCAGGAGGGGCTCGCGCTACGAGCAGTACTTC.

The chain employs TRBV6-4 and TRBJ1-6, with D perhaps TRBD1 (5 bases). The CDR3 runs to 14 residues. CDR1 MRHNA and CDR2 SNTAGT come from the germline V gene. Trimming took off 2 bases at V and 7 bases at J, with 9 bases between the two ends. CDR3 amino acids: CASSDGTANSPLHF. CDR3 sequence (DNA): TGTGCCAGCAGTGACGGGACGGCCAATTCACCCCTCCACTTT.

This clone was recorded only once. The gene calls are TRBV18 and TRBJ2-1, with unresolved D. Germline CDR1 and CDR2: KGHSH and LQKENI. Trimming cost V 4 bases and J 7 bases, with 11 bases left between them. This CDR3 contains 13 residues. CDR3 nucleotides: TGTGCCAGCTCACGTGGAGTAGGAAATGAGCAGTTCTTC. Protein product: CASSRGVGNEQFF.

The chain couples TRBV3-1 (or the pseudogene TRBV3-2) to TRBJ1-3, with D perhaps matching TRBD1 (6 bases). V lost 1 base and J 4 bases, leaving 8 bases between the germline ends. The germline gives CDR1 LGHDT, CDR2 YNNKEL (reference sequence). CDR3 size: 14 residues. CDR3 region: CASSQAGDGNTIYF. The DNA for the CDR3 is TGTGCCAGCAGCCAAGCAGGGGACGGAAACACCATATATTTT.

Regarding this clone: At one boundary the junction diverges from the germline segment, which might be a read error. The J gene is TRBJ1-1, the V gene TRBV2; weak D call: TRBD1 (5 bases). CDR1 and CDR2 from the germline V gene are SNHLY and FYNNEI. The CDR3 runs to 10 residues. CDR3 amino acids: CASRGRWANF. CDR3 nucleotides: TGTGCCAGCAGGGGACGCTGGGCGAACTTT.